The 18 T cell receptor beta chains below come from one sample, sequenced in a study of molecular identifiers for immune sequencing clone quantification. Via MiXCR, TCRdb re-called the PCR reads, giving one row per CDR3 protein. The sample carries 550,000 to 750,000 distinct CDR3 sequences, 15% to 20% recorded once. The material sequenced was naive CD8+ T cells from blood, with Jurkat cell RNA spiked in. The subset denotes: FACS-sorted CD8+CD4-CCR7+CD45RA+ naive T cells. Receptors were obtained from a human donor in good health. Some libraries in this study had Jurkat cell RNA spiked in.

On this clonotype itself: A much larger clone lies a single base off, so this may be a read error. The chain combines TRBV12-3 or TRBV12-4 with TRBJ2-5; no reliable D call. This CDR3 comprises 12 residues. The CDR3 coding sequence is TGTGCCGGCAGTTTAAATCGAGAGACCCAGTACTTC. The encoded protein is CAGSLNRETQYF.

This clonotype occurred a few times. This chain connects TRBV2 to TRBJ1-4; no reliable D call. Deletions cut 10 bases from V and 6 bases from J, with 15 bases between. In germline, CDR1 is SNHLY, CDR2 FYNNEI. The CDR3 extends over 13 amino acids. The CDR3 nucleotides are TGTGCCACCCAGACCTCTAATTATGAAAAACTGTTTTTT. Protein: CATQTSNYEKLFF.

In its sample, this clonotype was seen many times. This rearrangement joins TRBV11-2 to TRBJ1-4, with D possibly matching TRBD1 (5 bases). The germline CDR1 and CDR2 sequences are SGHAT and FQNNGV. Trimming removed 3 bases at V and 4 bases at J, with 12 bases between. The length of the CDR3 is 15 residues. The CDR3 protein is CASSFRTRFNEKLFF. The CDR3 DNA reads TGTGCCAGCAGCTTTCGGACAAGGTTTAATGAAAAACTGTTTTTT. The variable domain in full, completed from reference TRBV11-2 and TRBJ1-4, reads EAGVAQSPRYKIIEKRQSVAFWCNPISGHATLYWYQQILGQGPKLLIQFQNNGVVDDSQLPKDRFSAERLKGVDSTLKIQPAKLEDSAVYLCASSFRTRFNEKLFFGSGTQLSVL.

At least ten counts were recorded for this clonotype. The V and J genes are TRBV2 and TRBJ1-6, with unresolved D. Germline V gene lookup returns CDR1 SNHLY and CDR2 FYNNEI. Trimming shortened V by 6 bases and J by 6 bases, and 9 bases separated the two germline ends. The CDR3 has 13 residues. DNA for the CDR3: TGTGCCAGCAGGGATAATGTTAATTCACCCCTCCACTTT. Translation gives CASRDNVNSPLHF.

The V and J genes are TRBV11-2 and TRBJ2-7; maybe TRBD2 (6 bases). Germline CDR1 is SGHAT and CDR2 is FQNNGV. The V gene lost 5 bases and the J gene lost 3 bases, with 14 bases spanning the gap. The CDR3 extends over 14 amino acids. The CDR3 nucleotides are TGTGCCAGCAGCCATACGGGGGTATACTACGAGCAGTACTTC. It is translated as CASSHTGVYYEQYF.

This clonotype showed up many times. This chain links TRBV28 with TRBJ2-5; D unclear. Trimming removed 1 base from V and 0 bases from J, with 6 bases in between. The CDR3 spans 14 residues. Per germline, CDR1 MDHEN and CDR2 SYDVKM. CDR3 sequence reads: CASSLYTDQETQYF. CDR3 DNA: TGTGCCAGCAGTTTATACACGGACCAAGAGACCCAGTACTTC.

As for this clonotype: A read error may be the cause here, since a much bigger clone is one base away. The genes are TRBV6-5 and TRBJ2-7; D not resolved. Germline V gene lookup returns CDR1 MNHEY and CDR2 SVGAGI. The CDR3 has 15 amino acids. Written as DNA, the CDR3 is TGTGCCGGCAGTTACAGTTCAGGAACCACCTACGAGCAGTACTTC. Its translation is CAGSYSSGTTYEQYF.

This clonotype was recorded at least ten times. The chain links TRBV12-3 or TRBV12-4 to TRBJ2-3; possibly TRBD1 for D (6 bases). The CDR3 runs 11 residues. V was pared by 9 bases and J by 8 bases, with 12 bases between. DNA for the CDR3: TGTGCCAGTCAGGGGCTGGGTACGCAGTATTTT. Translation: CASQGLGTQYF.

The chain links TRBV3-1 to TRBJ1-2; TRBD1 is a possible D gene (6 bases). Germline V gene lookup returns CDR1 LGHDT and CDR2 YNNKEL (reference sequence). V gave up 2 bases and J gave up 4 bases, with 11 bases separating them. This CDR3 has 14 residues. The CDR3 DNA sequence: TGTGCCAGCAGCCAAACCGGGACATCCTATGGCTACACCTTC. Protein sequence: CASSQTGTSYGYTF.

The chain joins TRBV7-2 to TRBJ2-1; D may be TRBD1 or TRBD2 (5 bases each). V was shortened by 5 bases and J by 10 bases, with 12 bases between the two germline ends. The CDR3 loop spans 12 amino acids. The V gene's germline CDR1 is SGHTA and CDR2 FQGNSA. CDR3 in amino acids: CASSPGPPEQFF. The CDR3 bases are TGTGCCAGCAGCCCGGGACCCCCAGAGCAGTTCTTC. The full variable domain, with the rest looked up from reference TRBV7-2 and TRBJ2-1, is GAGVSQSPSNKVTEKGKDVELRCDPISGHTALYWYRQSLGQGLEFLIYFQGNSAPDKSGLPSDRFSAERTGGSVSTLTIQRTQQEDSAVYLCASSPGPPEQFFGPGTRLTVL.

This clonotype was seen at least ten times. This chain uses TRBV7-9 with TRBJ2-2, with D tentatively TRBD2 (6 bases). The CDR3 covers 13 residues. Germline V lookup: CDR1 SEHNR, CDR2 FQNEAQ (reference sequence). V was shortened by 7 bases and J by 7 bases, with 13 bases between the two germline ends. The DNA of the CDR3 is TGTGCCAGCAACCCGGGAGTTCTCGGGGAGCTGTTTTTT. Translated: CASNPGVLGELFF.

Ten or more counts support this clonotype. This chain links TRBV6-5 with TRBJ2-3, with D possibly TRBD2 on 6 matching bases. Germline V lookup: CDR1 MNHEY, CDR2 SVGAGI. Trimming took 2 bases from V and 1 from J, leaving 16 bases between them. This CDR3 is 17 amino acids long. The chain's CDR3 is CASSYAPGLRGTDTQYF. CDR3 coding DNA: TGTGCCAGCAGTTACGCACCGGGACTGCGGGGCACAGATACGCAGTATTTT.

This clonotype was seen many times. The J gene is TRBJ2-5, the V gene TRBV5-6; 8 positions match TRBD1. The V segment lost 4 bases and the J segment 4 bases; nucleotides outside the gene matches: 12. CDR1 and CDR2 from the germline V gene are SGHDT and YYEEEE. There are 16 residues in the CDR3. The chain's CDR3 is CASSRIRDRRRETQYF. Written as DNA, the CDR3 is TGTGCCAGCAGCAGAATCCGGGACAGGAGGAGAGAGACCCAGTACTTC. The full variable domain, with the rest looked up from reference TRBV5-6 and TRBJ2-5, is DAGVTQSPTHLIKTRGQQVTLRCSPKSGHDTVSWYQQALGQGPQFIFQYYEEEERQRGNFPDRFSGHQFPNYSSELNVNALLLGDSALYLCASSRIRDRRRETQYFGPGTRLLVL.

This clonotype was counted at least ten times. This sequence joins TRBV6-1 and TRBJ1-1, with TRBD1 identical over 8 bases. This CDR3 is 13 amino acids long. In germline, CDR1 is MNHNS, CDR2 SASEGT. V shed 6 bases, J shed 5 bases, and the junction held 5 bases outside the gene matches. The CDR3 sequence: CASSWDRTTEAFF. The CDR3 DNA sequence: TGTGCCAGCAGCTGGGACAGGACGACTGAAGCTTTCTTT.

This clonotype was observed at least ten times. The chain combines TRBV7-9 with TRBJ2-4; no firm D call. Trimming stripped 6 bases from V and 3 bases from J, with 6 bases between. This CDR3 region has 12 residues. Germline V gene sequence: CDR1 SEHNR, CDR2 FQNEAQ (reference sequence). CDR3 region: CASRSNKNIQYF. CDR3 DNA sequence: TGTGCCAGCAGATCCAACAAAAACATTCAGTACTTC.

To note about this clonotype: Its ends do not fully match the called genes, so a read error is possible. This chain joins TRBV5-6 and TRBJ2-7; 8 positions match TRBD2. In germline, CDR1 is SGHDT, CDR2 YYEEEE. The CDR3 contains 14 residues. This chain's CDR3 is CASSFGLAGAAGGF. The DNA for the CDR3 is TGTGCCAGCAGCTTCGGCCTAGCGGGCGCCGCCGGGGGCTTC.

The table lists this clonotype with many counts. The CDR3 loop reads CASSEAAGNTIYF. The DNA of the CDR3 is TGTGCCAGCAGTGAGGCAGCTGGAAACACCATATATTTT. The chain carries TRBV2 and TRBJ1-3; D call uncertain. CDR3 length equals 13 residues. V was trimmed by 3 bases and J by 2 bases, leaving 5 bases between them. The V gene's germline CDR1 is SNHLY and CDR2 FYNNEI.

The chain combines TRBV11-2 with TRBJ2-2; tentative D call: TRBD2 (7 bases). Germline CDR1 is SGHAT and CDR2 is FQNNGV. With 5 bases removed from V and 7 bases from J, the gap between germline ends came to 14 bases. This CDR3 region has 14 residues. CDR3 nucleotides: TGTGCCAGCAGCCATGGGGGGGCCAACGGGGAGCTGTTTTTT. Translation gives CASSHGGANGELFF. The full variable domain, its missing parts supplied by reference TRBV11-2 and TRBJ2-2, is EAGVAQSPRYKIIEKRQSVAFWCNPISGHATLYWYQQILGQGPKLLIQFQNNGVVDDSQLPKDRFSAERLKGVDSTLKIQPAKLEDSAVYLCASSHGGANGELFFGEGSRLTVL.